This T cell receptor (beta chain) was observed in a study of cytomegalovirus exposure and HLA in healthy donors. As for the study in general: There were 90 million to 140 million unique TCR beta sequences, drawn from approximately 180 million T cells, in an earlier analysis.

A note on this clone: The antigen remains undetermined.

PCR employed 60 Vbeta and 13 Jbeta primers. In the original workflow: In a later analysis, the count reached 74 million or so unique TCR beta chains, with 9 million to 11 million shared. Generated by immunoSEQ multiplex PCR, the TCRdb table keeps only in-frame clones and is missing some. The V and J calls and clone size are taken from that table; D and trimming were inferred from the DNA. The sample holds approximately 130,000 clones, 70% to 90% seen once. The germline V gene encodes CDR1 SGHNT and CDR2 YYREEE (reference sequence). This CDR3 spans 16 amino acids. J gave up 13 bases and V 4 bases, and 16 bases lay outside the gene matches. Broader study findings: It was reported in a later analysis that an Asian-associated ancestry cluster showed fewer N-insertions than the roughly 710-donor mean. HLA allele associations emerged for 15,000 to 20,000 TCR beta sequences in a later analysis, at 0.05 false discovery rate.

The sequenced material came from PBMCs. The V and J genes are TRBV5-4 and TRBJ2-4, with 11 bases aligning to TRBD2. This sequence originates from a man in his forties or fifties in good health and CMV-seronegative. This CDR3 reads CASSPQGASGRTQQYF. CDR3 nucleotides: TGTGCCAGCAGCCCTCAGGGGGCTAGCGGGAGGACGCAGCAGTACTTC.